This T cell receptor beta chain was captured in a study of T cell responses to AZD1222 COVID-19 vaccine. Findings and caveats of the study: A rise in Spike-specific TCR breadth and depth followed two AZD1222 doses. In all cases, repertoires were sampled only after the peak T cell response. The sample set comprised mostly white British donors with more females, and clonal diversity was possibly underestimated.

The data were produced by immunoSEQ multiplex PCR, yet TCRdb's version contains in-frame clones alone and is incomplete. This table holds about 200,000 clones, 90% to 95% found once. V lost 7 bases to trimming and J lost 4 bases, with 12 bases between them. Germline values: CDR1 SQVTM, CDR2 ANQGSEA. The length of the CDR3 is 12 residues. Concerning this clone: Its specificity is not known.

The specimen was peripheral blood, collected 28 days after the second dose of the MenACWY control vaccine. The TCR sequence derives from an adult who received the MenACWY meningococcal vaccine as a control. The V call is TRBV29-1, the J call TRBJ2-3; D is possibly TRBD2 (6 bases). The CDR3 sequence is CSALGSADTQYF. The CDR3 DNA sequence: TGCAGCGCCCTCGGGAGCGCAGATACGCAGTATTTT.